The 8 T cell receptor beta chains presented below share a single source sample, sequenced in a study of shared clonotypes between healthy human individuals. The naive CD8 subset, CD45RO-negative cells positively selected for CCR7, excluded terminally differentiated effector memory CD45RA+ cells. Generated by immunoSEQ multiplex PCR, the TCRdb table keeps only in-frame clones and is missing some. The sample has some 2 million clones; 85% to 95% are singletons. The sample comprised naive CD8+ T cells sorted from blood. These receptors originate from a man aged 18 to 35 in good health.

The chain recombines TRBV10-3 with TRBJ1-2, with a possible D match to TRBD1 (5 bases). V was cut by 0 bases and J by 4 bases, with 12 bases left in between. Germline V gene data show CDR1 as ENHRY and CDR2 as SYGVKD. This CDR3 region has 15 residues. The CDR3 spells CAISESGGDGYGYTF. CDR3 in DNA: TGTGCCATCAGTGAGTCGGGAGGGGATGGCTATGGCTACACCTTC.

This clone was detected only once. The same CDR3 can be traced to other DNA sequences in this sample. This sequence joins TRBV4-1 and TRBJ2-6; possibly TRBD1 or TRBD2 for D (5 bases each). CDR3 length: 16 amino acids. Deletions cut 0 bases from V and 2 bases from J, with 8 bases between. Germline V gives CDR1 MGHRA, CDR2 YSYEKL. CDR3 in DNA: TGCGCCAGCAGCCAAGATGGGGGAACTGGGGCCAACGTCCTGACTTTC. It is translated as CASSQDGGTGANVLTF.

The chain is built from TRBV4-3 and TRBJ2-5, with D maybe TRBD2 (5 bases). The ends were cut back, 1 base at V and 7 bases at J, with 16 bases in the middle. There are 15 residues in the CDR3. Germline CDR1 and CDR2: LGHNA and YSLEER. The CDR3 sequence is CASSQGANGIGTQYF. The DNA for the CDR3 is TGCGCCAGCAGCCAAGGGGCAAACGGGATTGGGACCCAGTACTTC.

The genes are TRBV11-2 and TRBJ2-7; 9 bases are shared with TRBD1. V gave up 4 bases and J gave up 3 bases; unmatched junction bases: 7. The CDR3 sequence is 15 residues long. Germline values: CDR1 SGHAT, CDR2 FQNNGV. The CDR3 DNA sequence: TGTGCCAGCAGCTGGGGACAGGGAAAAGACTACGAGCAGTACTTC. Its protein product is CASSWGQGKDYEQYF.

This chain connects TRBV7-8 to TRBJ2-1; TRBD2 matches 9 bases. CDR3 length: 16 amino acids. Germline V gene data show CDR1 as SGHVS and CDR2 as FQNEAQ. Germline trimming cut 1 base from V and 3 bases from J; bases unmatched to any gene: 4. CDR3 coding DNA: TGTGCCAGCAGCTTAGTAGCGGGAGCCTACTACAATGAGCAGTTCTTC. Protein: CASSLVAGAYYNEQFF.

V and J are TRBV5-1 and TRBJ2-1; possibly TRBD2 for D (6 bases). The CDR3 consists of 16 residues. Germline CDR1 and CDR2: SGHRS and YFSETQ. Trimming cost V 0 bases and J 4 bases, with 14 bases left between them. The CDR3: CASSLAAGGVYNEQFF. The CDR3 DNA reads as TGCGCCAGCAGCTTGGCGGCCGGGGGAGTTTACAATGAGCAGTTCTTC. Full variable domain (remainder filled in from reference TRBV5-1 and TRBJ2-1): KAGVTQTPRYLIKTRGQQVTLSCSPISGHRSVSWYQQTPGQGLQFLFEYFSETQRNKGNFPGRFSGRQFSNSRSEMNVSTLELGDSALYLCASSLAAGGVYNEQFFGPGTRLTVL.

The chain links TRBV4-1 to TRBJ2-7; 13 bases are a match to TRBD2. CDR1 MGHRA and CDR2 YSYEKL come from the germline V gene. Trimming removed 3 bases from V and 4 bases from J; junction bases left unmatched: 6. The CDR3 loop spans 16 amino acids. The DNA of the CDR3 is TGCGCCAGCAGCCAGGGGACTAGCGGGATTGAGTACGAGCAGTACTTC. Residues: CASSQGTSGIEYEQYF.

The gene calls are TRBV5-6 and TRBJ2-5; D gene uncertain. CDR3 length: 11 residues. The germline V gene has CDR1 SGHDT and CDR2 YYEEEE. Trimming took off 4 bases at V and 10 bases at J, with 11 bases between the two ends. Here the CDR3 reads CASSQTGFQYF. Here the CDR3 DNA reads TGTGCCAGCAGCCAGACCGGTTTCCAGTACTTC.